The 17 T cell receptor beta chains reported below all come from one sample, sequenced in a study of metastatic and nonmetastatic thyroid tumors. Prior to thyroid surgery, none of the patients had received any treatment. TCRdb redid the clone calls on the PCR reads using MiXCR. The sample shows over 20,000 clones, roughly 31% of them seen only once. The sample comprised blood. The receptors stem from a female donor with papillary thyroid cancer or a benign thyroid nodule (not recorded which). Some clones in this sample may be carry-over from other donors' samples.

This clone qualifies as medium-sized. The CDR3 DNA follows: TGCGCCAGCAGCCAACCTGACAGGGGACGGGAGCAGTACTTC. The encoded protein is CASSQPDRGREQYF. The genes are TRBV4-1 and TRBJ2-7; 8 positions match TRBD1. The trim removed 2 bases at V and 7 bases at J, leaving 7 bases unmatched. Germline lookup yields CDR1 MGHRA and CDR2 YSYEKL. This CDR3 region has 14 residues.

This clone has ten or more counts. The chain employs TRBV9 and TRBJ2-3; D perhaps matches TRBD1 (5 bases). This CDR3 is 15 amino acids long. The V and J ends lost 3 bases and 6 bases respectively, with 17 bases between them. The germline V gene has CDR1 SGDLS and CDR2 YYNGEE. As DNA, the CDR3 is TGTGCCAGCAGCGAGCAGGGCACTCGAGGTGATACGCAGTATTTT. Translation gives CASSEQGTRGDTQYF.

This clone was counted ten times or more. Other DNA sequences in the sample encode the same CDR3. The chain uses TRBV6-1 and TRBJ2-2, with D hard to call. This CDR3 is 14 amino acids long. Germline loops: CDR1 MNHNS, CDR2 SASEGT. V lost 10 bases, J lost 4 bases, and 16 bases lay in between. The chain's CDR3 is CATCESKITGELFF. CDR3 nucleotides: TGTGCCACCTGTGAGTCCAAAATCACCGGGGAGCTGTTTTTT.

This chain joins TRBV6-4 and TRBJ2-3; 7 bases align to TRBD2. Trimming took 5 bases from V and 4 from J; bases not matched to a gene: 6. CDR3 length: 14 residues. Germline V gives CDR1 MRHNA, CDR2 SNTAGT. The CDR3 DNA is TGTGCCAGCAGTCCGGGAGGAGAGGCAGATACGCAGTATTTT. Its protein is CASSPGGEADTQYF.

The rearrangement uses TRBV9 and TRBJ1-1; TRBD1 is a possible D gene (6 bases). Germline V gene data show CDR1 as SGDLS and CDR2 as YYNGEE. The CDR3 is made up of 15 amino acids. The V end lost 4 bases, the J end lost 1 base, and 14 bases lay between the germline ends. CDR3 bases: TGTGCCAGCAGCTTTAGGGCGACAGGGAACACTGAAGCTTTCTTT. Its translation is CASSFRATGNTEAFF.

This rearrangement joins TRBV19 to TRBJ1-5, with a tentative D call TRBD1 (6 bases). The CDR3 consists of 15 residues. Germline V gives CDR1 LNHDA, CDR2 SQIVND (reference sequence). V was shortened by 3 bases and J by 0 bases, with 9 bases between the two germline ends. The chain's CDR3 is CASSIGGGSNQPQHF. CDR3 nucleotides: TGTGCCAGTAGTATTGGGGGCGGTAGCAATCAGCCCCAGCATTTT.

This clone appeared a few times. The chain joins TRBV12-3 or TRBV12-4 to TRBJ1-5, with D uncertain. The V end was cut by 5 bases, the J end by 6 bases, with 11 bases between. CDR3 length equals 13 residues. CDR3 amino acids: CASSDGPGQPQHF. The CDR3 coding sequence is TGTGCCAGCAGTGATGGCCCAGGTCAGCCCCAGCATTTT.

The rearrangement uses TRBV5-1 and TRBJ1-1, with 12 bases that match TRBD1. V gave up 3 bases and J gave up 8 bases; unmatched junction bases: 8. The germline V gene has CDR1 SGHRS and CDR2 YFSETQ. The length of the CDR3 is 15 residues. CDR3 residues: CASSSPGQGAREAFF. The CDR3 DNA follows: TGCGCCAGCAGCTCACCGGGACAGGGGGCGCGGGAAGCTTTCTTT.

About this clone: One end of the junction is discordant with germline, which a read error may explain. CDR3 nucleotide sequence: TGCGCCAGCATCTTGGGTGGCACCCGGGAGCTGTTTTTT. This codes for CASILGGTRELFF. J is TRBJ2-2 and V is TRBV5-1; D gene uncertain. CDR3 length: 13 residues. Per germline, CDR1 SGHRS and CDR2 YFSETQ.

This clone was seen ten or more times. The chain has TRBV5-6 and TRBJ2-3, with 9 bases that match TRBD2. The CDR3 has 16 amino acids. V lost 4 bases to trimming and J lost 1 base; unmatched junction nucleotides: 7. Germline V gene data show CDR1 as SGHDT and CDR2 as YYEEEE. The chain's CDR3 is CASSVYSGSGTDTQYF. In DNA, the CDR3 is TGTGCCAGCAGCGTCTATAGCGGGAGTGGCACAGATACGCAGTATTTT.

CDR3 sequence: CASSLAGGEAFF. The CDR3 nucleotides are TGTGCCAGCAGCTTAGCGGGGGGGGAAGCTTTCTTT. This chain links TRBV7-2 with TRBJ1-1; weak D call: TRBD1 (5 bases). The CDR3 contains 12 residues. Trimming stripped 0 bases from V and 8 bases from J, with 7 bases between. Germline-derived CDR1 and CDR2 are SGHTA and FQGNSA.

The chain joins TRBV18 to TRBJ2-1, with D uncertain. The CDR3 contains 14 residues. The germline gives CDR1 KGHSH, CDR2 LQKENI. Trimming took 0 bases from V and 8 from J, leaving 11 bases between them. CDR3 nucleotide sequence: TGTGCCAGCTCACCACCCTACCCGGCTCATGAGCAGTTCTTC. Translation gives CASSPPYPAHEQFF.

The CDR3 nucleotides are TGTGCCAGCAGTTTAGGGGGCAGACGCCTTACGTGGCAGTACTTC. Translating gives CASSLGGRRLTWQYF. The genes are TRBV28 and TRBJ2-7; D possibly corresponds to TRBD1 (6 bases). Trimming took 2 bases from V and 9 from J, leaving 20 bases between them. This CDR3 is 15 amino acids long. Germline CDR1 is MDHEN and CDR2 is SYDVKM.

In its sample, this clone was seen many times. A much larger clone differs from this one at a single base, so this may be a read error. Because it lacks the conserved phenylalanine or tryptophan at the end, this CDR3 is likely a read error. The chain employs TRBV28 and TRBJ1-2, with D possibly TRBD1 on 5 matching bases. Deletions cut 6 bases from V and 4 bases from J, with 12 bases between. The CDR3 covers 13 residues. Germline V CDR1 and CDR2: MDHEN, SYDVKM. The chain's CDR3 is CASRGTGIYGYTL. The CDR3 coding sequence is TGTGCCAGCAGGGGAACAGGAATCTATGGCTACACCCTC.

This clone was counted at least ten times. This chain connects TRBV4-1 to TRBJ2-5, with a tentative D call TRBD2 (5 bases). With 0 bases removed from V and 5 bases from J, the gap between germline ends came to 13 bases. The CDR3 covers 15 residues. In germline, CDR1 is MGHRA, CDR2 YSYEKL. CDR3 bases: TGCGCCAGCAGCCAAGATAACCAGAGAGGGGAGACCCAGTACTTC. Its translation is CASSQDNQRGETQYF.

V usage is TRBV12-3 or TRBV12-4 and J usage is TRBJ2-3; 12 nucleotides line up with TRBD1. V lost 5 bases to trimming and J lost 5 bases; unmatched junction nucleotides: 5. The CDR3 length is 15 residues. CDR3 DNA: TGTGCCAGCAGTCCCGGGACAGGGGGCGAAGATACGCAGTATTTT. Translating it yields CASSPGTGGEDTQYF.

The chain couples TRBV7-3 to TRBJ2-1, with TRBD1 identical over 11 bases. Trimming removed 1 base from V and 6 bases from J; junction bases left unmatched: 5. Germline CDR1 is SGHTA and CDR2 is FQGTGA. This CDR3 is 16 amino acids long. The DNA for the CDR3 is TGTGCCAGCAGCTTAAGAGGGACAGGGGGGTTCAATGAGCAGTTCTTC. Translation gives CASSLRGTGGFNEQFF.